This T cell receptor (beta chain) was retrieved from a study of Graves' ophthalmopathy and Graves' hyperthyroidism. Broader study findings: In blood appeared most of the expanded thyroid clonotypes whose frequency exceeded 0.001. Prediction of ophthalmopathy progression reached about 71% sensitivity and approximately 74% specificity.

Patients in the hyperthyroidism group, adults aged 18 to 65, were newly diagnosed, under 2 months' duration. Germline loops: CDR1 KGHDR, CDR2 SFDVKD. V lost 4 bases and J 0 bases, leaving 12 bases between the germline ends. The CDR3 covers 17 residues. This clonotype has at least ten counts. The antigen is not known. Beta-chain TCR CDR3 regions were amplified from RNA transcripts. The workflow started with a first-round RT-PCR run with HTBI primers and then moved on to a second-round multiplex PCR. One entry per CDR3 protein, called by TCRdb with MiXCR from the multiplex PCR reads. Among roughly 1.1 million distinct CDR3 sequences, about 40% were seen once, and the ten largest hold 11%.

The genes are TRBV24-1 and TRBJ2-6; tentative D call: TRBD1 (6 bases). Sequenced input: peripheral blood or thyroid tissue (not recorded which). This sequence originates from an adult man with Graves' hyperthyroidism. Here the CDR3 reads CATSEGTFVSGANVLTF. In DNA, the CDR3 is TGTGCCACCAGTGAGGGGACATTTGTCTCTGGGGCCAACGTCCTGACTTTC.